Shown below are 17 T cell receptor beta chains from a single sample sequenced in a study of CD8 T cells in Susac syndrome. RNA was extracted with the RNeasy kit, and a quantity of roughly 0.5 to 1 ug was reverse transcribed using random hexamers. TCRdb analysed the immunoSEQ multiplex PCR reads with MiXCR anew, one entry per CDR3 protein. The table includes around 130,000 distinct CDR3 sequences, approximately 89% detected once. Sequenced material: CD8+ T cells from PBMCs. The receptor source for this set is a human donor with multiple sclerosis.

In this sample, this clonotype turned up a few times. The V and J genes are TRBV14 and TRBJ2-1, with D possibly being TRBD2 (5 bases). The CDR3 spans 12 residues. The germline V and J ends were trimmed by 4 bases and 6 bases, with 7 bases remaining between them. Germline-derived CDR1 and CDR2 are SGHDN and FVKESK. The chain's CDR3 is CASSPGSNEQFF. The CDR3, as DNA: TGTGCCAGCAGCCCTGGGAGCAATGAGCAGTTCTTC.

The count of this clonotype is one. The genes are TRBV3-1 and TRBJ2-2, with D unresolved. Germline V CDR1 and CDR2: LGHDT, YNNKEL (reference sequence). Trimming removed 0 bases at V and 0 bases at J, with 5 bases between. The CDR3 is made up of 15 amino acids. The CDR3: CASSQDFANTGELFF. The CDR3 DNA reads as TGTGCCAGCAGCCAAGATTTCGCGAACACCGGGGAGCTGTTTTTT.

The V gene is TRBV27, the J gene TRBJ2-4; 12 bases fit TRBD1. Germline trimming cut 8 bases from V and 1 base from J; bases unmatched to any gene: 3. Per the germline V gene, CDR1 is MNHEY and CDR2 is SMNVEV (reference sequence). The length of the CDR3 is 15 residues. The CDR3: CASGTGGAAKNIQYF. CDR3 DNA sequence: TGTGCCAGCGGGACAGGGGGCGCTGCCAAAAACATTCAGTACTTC.

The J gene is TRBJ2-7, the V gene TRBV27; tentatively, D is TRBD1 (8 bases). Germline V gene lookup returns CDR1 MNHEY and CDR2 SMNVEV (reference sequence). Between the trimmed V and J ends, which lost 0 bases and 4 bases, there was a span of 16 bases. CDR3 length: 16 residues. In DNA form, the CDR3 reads TGTGCCAGCAGTTTATCGGGGGGGCAGGGGGCGTACGAGCAGTACTTC. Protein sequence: CASSLSGGQGAYEQYF.

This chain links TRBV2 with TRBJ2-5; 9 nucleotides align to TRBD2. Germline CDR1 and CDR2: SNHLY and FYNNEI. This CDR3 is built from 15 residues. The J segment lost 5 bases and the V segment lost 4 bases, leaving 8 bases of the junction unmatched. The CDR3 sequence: CASSGAGGLEETQYF. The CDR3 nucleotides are TGTGCCAGCAGTGGGGCGGGAGGGCTGGAGGAGACCCAGTACTTC. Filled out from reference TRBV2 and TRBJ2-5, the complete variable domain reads EPEVTQTPSHQVTQMGQEVILRCVPISNHLYFYWYRQILGQKVEFLVSFYNNEISEKSEIFDDQFSVERPDGSNFTLKIRSTKLEDSAMYFCASSGAGGLEETQYFGPGTRLLVL.

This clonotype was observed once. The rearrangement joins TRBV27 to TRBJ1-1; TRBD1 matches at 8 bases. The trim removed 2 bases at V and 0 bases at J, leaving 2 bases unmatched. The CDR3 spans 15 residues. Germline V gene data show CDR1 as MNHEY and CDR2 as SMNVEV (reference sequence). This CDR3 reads CASSLDRGMNTEAFF. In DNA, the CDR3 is TGTGCCAGCAGTTTAGACAGGGGAATGAACACTGAAGCTTTCTTT.

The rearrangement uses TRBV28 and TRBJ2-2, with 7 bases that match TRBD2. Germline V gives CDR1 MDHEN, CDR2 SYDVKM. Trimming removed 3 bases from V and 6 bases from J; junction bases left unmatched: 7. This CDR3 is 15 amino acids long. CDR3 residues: CASSFLPLAAGELFF. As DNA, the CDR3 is TGTGCCAGCAGTTTCCTCCCCCTAGCGGCCGGGGAGCTGTTTTTT.

CDR3 sequence: CAWSVEGVSGPAYEQYF. In nucleotides, the CDR3 is TGTGCCTGGAGTGTAGAAGGGGTCTCTGGGCCGGCCTACGAGCAGTACTTC. J is TRBJ2-7 and V is TRBV30, with D tentatively TRBD1 (5 bases). The CDR3 has 17 amino acids. The V gene's germline CDR1 is GTSNPN and CDR2 SVGIG (reference sequence). V was pared by 0 bases and J by 2 bases, with 20 bases between. Full variable domain (outside the CDR3, taken from reference TRBV30 and TRBJ2-7): SQTIHQWPATLVQPVGSPLSLECTVEGTSNPNLYWYRQAAGRGLQLLFYSVGIGQISSEVPQNLSASRPQDRQFILSSKKLLLSDSGFYLCAWSVEGVSGPAYEQYFGPGTRLTVT.

In nucleotides, the CDR3 is TGTGCCAGCACCTGGGACAGTTTAAAGGAGCAGTACTTC. Protein: CASTWDSLKEQYF. The gene calls are TRBV28 and TRBJ2-7; TRBD1 aligns across 7 bases. With 7 bases clipped from V and 7 bases from J, the junction kept 10 bases outside the gene matches. Per germline, CDR1 MDHEN and CDR2 SYDVKM. The length of the CDR3 is 13 residues. Complete variable domain (other parts from reference TRBV28 and TRBJ2-7): DVKVTQSSRYLVKRTGEKVFLECVQDMDHENMFWYRQDPGLGLRLIYFSYDVKMKEKGDIPEGYSVSREKKERFSLILESASTNQTSMYLCASTWDSLKEQYFGPGTRLTVT.

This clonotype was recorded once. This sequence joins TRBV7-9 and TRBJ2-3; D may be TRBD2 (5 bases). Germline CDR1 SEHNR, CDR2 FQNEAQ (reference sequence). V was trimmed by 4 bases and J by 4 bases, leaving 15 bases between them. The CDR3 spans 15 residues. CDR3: CASSSPGYEPDTQYF. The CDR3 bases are TGTGCCAGCAGCTCCCCGGGATATGAACCAGATACGCAGTATTTT.

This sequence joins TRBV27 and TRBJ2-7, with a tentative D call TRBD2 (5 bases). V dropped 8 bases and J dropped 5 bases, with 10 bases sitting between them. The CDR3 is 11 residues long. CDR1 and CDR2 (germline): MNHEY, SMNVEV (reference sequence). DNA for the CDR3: TGTGCCAGCGGGAGTTGGAACGAGCAGTACTTC. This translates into CASGSWNEQYF.

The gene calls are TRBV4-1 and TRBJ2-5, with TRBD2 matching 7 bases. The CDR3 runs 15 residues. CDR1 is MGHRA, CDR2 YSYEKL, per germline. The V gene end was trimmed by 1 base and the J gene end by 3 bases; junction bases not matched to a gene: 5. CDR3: CASSQVTLAEETQYF. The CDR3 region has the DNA TGCGCCAGCAGCCAAGTCACCCTAGCGGAAGAGACCCAGTACTTC.

The CDR3 spells CASRGRYEQYF. The DNA for the CDR3 is TGCGCCAGCAGAGGACGATACGAGCAGTACTTC. This chain links TRBV23-1 with TRBJ2-7; unclear D gene. TRBV23-1 is an ORF, with its function uncertain. Trimming cost V 6 bases and J 4 bases, with 7 bases left between them. The CDR3 runs to 11 residues.

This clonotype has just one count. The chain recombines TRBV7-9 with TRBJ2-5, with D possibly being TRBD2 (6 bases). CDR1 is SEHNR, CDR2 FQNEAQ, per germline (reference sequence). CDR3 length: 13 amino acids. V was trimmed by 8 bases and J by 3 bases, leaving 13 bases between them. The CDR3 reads CASGGTSEETQYF. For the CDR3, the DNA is TGTGCCAGCGGGGGGACCTCGGAAGAGACCCAGTACTTC.

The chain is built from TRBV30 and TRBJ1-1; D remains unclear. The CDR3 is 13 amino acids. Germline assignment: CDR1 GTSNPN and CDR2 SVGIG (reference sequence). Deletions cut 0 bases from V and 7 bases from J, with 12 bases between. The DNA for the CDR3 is TGTGCCTGGAGTGTAATCTCGGTCCTTGAAGCTTTCTTT. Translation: CAWSVISVLEAFF.

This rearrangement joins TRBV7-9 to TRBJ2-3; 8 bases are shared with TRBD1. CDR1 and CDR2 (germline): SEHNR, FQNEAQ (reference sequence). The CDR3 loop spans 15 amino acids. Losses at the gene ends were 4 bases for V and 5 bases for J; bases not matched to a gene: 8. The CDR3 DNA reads TGTGCCAGCAGCTATACCGACAGGGGTGAAGATACGCAGTATTTT. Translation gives CASSYTDRGEDTQYF.

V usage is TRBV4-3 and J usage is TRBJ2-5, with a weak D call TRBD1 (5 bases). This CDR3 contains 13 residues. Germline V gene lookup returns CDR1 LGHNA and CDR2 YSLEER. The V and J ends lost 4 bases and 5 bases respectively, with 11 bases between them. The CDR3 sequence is CASSPKGFETQYF. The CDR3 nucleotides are TGCGCCAGCAGCCCGAAGGGGTTCGAGACCCAGTACTTC.